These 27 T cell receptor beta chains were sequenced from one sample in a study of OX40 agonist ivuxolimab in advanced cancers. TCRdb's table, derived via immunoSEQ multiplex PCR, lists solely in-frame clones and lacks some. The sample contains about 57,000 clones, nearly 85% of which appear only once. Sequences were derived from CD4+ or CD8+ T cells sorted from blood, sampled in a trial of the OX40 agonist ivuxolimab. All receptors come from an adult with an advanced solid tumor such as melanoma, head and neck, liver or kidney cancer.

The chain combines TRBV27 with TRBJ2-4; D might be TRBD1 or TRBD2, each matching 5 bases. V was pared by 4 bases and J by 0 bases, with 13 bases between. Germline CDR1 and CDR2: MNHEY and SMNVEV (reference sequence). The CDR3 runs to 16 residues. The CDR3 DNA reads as TGTGCCAGCAGTTCCCGGGGCAGTCTAGCCAAAAACATTCAGTACTTC. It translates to CASSSRGSLAKNIQYF.

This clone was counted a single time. The CDR3: CASRQDRPSSPLHF. CDR3 nucleotide sequence: TGTGCCAGCAGACAGGACAGGCCATCTTCACCCCTCCACTTT. V usage is TRBV6-6 and J usage is TRBJ1-6; 7 bases are shared with TRBD1. V was pared by 6 bases and J by 9 bases, with 8 bases of the junction left unmatched. Per the germline V gene, CDR1 is MNHNY and CDR2 is SVGAGI (reference sequence). The CDR3 extends over 14 amino acids.

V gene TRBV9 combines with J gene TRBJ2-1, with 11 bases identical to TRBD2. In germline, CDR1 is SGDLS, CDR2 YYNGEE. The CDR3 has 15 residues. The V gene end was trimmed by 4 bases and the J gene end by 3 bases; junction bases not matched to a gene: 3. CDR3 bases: TGTGCCAGCAGCAACGGACTAGCGGGCTACAATGAGCAGTTCTTC. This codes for CASSNGLAGYNEQFF.

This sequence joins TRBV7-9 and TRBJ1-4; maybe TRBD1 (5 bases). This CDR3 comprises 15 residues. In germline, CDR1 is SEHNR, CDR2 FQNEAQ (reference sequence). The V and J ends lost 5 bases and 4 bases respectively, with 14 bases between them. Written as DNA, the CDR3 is TGTGCCAGCAGCCCCGATGGGGGGATTAATGAAAAACTGTTTTTT. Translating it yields CASSPDGGINEKLFF.

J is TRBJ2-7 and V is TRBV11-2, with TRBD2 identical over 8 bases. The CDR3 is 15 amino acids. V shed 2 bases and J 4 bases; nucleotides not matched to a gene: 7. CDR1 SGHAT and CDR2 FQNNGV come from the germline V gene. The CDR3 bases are TGTGCCAGCAGCTTAAGTGGGACTAGTATATACGAGCAGTACTTC. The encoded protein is CASSLSGTSIYEQYF.

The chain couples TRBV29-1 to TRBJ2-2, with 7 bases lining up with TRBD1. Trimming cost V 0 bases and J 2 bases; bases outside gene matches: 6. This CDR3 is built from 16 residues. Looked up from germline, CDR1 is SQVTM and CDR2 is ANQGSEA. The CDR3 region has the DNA TGCAGCGTTGAAGAGCGTAGGGGGCTTAACACCGGGGAGCTGTTTTTT. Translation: CSVEERRGLNTGELFF.

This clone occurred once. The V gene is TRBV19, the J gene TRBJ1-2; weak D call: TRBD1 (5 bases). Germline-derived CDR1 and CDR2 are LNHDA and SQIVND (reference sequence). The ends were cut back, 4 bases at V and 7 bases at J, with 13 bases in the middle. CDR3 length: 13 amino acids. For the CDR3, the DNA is TGTGCCAGTAGTACGGACCCCCAGGGTGGCTACACCTTC. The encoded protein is CASSTDPQGGYTF. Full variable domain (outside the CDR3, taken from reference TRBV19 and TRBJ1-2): DGGITQSPKYLFRKEGQNVTLSCEQNLNHDAMYWYRQDPGQGLRLIYYSQIVNDFQKGDIAEGYSVSREKKESFPLTVTSAQKNPTAFYLCASSTDPQGGYTFGSGTRLTVV.

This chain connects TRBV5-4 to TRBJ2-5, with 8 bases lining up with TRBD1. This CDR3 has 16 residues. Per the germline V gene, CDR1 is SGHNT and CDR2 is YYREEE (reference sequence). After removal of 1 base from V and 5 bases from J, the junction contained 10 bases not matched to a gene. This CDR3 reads CASSLIGQGGRETQYF. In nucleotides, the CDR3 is TGTGCCAGCAGCTTGATTGGACAGGGAGGTCGCGAGACCCAGTACTTC.

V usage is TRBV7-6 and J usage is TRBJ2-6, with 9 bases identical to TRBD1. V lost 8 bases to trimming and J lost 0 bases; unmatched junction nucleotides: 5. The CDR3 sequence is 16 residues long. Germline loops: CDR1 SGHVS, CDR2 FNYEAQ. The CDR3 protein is CASGTGSHSGANVLTF. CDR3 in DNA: TGTGCCAGCGGGACAGGGTCTCACTCTGGGGCCAACGTCCTGACTTTC.

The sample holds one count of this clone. CDR3 DNA: TGTGCCAGTAGTTCCCGGACTAGCGGGAAGGTCGAGCAGTACTTC. As protein: CASSSRTSGKVEQYF. The chain combines TRBV19 with TRBJ2-7; 12 nucleotides agree with TRBD2. Germline CDR1 reads LNHDA; CDR2 reads SQIVND (reference sequence). The CDR3 contains 15 residues. The V gene end was trimmed by 5 bases and the J gene end by 6 bases; junction bases not matched to a gene: 8.

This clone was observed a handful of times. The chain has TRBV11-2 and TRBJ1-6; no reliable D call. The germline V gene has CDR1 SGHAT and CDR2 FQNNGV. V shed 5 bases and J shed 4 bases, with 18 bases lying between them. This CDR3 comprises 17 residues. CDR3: CASSQGPVYPYNSPLHF. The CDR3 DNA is TGTGCCAGCAGCCAAGGACCGGTCTATCCTTATAATTCACCCCTCCACTTT.

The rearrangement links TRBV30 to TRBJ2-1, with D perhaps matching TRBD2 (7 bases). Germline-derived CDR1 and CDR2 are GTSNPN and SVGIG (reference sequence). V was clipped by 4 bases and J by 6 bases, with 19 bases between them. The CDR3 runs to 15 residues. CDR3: CAWNGGALSSNEQFF. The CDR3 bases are TGTGCCTGGAATGGGGGGGCGCTTAGTAGCAATGAGCAGTTCTTC.

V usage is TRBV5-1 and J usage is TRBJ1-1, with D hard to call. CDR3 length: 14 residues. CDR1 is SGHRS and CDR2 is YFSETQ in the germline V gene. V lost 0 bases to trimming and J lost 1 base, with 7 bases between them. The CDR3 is CASSLGPQNTEAFF. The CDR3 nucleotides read TGCGCCAGCAGCTTGGGACCTCAGAACACTGAAGCTTTCTTT.

Written as DNA, the CDR3 is TGTGCCAGCTCACCATCGGGGGTCGGAGCGAATCAGCCCCAGCATTTT. Translated: CASSPSGVGANQPQHF. The chain uses TRBV18 and TRBJ1-5, with a tentative D call TRBD1 (5 bases). V was clipped by 2 bases and J by 4 bases, with 15 bases between them. The CDR3 contains 16 residues. Germline V gene data show CDR1 as KGHSH and CDR2 as LQKENI.

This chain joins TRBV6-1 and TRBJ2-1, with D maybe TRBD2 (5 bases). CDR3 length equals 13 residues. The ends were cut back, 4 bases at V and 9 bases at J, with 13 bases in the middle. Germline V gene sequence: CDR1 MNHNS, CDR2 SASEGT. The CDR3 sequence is CASSARLRGEQFF. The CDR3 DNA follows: TGTGCCAGCAGTGCGCGACTCCGGGGTGAGCAGTTCTTC.

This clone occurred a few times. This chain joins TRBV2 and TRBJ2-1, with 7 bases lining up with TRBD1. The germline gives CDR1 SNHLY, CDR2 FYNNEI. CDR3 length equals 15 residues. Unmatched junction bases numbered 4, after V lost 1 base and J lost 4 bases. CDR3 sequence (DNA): TGTGCCAGCAGTGAAGAGCAGGGGGAGTACAATGAGCAGTTCTTC. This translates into CASSEEQGEYNEQFF.

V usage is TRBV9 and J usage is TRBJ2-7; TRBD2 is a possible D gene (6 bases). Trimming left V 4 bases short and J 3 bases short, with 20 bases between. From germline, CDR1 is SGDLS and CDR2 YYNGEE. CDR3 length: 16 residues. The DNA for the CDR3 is TGTGCCAGCAGCCCCGACGGGACTTATCCCGGCTACGAGCAGTACTTC. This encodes CASSPDGTYPGYEQYF.

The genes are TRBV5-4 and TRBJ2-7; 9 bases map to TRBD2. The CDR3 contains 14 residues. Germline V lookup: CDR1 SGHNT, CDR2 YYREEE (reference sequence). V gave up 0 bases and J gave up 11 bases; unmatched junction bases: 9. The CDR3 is CASSLGGSGRFEYF. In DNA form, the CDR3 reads TGTGCCAGCAGCTTGGGTGGCAGCGGGAGGTTTGAGTACTTC.

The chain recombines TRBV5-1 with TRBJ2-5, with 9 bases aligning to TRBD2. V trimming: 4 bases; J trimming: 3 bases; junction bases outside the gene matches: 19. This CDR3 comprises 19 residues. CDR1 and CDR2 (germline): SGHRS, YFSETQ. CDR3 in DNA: TGCGCCAGCAGCGGCTACCTGTCTAGCGGGACTCTTGGGGAAGAGACCCAGTACTTC. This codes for CASSGYLSSGTLGEETQYF.

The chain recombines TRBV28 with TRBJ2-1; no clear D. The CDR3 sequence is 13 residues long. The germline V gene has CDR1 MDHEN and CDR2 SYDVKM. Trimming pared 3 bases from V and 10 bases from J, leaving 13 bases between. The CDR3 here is CASSFPPVQEQFF. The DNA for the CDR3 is TGTGCCAGCAGTTTCCCACCTGTGCAGGAGCAGTTCTTC.

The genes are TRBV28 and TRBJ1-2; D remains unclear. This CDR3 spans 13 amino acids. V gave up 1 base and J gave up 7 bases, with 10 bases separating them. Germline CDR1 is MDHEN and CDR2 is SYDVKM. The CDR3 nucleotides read TGTGCCAGCAGTTTATCCGAGAGGTTTGGCTACACCTTC. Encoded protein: CASSLSERFGYTF.

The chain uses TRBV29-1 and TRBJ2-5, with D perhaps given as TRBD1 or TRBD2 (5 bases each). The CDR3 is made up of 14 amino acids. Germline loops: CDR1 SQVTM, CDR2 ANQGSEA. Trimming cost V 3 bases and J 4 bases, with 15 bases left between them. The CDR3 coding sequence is TGCAGCGTTGACGGGGCAGGGAGTGGAGAGACCCAGTACTTC. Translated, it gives CSVDGAGSGETQYF.

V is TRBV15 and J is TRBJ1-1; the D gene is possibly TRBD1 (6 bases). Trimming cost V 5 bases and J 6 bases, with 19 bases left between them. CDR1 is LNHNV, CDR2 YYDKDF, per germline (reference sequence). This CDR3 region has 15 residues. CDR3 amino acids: CATSGLVGGFPEAFF. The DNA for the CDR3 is TGTGCCACCAGCGGACTTGTTGGGGGCTTTCCTGAAGCTTTCTTT.

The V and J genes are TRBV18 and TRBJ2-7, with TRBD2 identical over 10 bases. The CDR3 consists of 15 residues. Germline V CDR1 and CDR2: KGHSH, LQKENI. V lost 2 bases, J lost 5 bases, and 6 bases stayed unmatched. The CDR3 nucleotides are TGTGCCAGCTCACCATTGGCTAGCGGGAGCAACGAGCAGTACTTC. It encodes CASSPLASGSNEQYF.

This CDR3 reads CASSQQAGAGTGELFF. CDR3 in DNA: TGTGCCAGCAGCCAACAGGCGGGAGCGGGCACCGGGGAGCTGTTTTTT. The chain employs TRBV4-2 and TRBJ2-2, with 7 positions matching TRBD2. The V gene's germline CDR1 is LGHNA and CDR2 YNFKEQ. The CDR3 consists of 16 residues. J gave up 4 bases and V 2 bases, and 7 bases lay outside the gene matches.

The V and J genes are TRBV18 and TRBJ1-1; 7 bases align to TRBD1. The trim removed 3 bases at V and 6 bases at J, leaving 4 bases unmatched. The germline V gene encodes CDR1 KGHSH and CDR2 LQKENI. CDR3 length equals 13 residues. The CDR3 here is CASSPGTDPEAFF. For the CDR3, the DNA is TGTGCCAGCTCACCCGGGACAGACCCTGAAGCTTTCTTT.

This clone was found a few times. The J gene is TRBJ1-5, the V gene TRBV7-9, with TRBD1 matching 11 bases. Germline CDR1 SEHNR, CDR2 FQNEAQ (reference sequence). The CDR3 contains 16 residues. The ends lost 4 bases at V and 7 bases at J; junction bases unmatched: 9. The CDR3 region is CASSSRTGGSSQPQHF. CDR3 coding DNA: TGTGCCAGCAGCTCGAGGACAGGGGGCTCATCGCAGCCCCAGCATTTT.